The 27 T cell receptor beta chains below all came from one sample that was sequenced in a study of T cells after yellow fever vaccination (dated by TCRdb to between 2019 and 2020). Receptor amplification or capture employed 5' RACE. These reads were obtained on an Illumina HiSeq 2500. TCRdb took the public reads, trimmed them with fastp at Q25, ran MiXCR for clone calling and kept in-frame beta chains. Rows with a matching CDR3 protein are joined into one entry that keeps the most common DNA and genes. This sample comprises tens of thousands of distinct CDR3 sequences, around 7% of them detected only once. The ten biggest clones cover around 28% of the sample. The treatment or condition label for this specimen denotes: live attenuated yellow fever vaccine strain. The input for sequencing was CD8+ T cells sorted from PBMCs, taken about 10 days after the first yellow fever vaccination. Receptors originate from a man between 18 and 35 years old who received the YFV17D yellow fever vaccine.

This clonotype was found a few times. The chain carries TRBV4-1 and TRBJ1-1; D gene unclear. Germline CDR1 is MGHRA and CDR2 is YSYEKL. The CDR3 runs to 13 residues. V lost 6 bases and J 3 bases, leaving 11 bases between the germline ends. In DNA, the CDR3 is TGCGCCAGCAGTGAAACAACGTACACTGAAGCTTTCTTT. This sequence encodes CASSETTYTEAFF.

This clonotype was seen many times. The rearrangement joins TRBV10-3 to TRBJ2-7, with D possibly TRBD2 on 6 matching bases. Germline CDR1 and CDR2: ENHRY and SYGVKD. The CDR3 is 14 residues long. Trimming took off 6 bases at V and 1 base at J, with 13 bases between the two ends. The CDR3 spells CAIRETRGSYEQYF. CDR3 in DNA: TGTGCCATCAGAGAGACCCGGGGGTCCTACGAGCAGTACTTC.

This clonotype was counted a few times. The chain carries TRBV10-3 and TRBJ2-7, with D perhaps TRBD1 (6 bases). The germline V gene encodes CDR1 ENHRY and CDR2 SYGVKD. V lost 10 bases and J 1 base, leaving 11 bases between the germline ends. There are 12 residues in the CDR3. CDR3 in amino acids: CATGQLSYEQYF. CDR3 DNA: TGTGCCACCGGACAGCTTTCCTACGAGCAGTACTTC.

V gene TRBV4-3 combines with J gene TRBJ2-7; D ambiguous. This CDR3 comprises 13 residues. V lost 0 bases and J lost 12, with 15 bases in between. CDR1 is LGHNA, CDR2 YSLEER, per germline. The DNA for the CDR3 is TGCGCCAGCAGCCAAGATATTGTGACGTCTCCGTACTTC. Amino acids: CASSQDIVTSPYF.

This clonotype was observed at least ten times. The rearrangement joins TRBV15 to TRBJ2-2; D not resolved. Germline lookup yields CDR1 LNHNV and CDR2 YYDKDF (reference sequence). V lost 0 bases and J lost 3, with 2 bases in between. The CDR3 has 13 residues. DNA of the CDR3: TGTGCCACCAGCAGAGATGACACCGGGGAGCTGTTTTTT. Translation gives CATSRDDTGELFF. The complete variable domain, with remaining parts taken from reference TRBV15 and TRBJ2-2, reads DAMVIQNPRYQVTQFGKPVTLSCSQTLNHNVMYWYQQKSSQAPKLLFHYYDKDFNNEADTPDNFQSRRPNTSFCFLDIRSPGLGDTAMYLCATSRDDTGELFFGEGSRLTVL.

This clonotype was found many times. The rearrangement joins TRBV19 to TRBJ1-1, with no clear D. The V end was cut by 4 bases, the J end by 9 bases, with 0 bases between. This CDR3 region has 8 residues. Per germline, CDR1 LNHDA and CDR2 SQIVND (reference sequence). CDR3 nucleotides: TGTGCCAGTAGTAAAGCTTTCTTT. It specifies CASSKAFF.

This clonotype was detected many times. The CDR3: CASSFGTFLETQYF. In DNA form, the CDR3 reads TGTGCCAGCAGTTTTGGGACCTTTTTGGAGACCCAGTACTTC. The gene calls are TRBV27 and TRBJ2-5; D is perhaps TRBD1 or TRBD2 (5 bases each). The CDR3 is 14 amino acids. Germline CDR1 and CDR2: MNHEY and SMNVEV (reference sequence). V was shortened by 3 bases and J by 5 bases, with 13 bases between the two germline ends.

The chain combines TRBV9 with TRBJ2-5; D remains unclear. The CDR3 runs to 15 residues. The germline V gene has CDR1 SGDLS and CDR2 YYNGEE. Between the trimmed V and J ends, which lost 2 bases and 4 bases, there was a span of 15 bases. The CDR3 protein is CASSVGRTDRETQYF. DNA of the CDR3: TGTGCCAGCAGCGTGGGTAGAACGGATCGAGAGACCCAGTACTTC.

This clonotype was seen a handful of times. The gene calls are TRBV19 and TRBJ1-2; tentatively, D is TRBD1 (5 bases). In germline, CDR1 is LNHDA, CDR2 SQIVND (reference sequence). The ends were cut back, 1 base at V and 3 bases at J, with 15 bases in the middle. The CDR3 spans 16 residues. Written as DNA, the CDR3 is TGTGCCAGTAGTATAGTCATGGTTGGAGGGGACTATGGCTACACCTTC. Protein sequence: CASSIVMVGGDYGYTF. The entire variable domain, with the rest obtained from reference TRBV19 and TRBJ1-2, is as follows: DGGITQSPKYLFRKEGQNVTLSCEQNLNHDAMYWYRQDPGQGLRLIYYSQIVNDFQKGDIAEGYSVSREKKESFPLTVTSAQKNPTAFYLCASSIVMVGGDYGYTFGSGTRLTVV.

Here the CDR3 reads CASSSDSSGNTIYF. The CDR3 region has the DNA TGCGCCAGCAGCTCAGACAGCTCTGGAAACACCATATATTTT. V usage is TRBV5-1 and J usage is TRBJ1-3, with D possibly matching TRBD1 (5 bases). Trimming left V 3 bases short and J 0 bases short, with 7 bases between. Germline CDR1 reads SGHRS; CDR2 reads YFSETQ. The CDR3 extends over 14 amino acids.

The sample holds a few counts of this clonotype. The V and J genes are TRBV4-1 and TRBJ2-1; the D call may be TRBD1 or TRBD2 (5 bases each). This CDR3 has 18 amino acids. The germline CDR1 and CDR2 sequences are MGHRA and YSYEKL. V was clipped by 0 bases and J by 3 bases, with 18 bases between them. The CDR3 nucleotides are TGCGCCAGCAGCCAAGATCCGGGGACCCGAGCTTTCTACAATGAGCAGTTCTTC. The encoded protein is CASSQDPGTRAFYNEQFF.

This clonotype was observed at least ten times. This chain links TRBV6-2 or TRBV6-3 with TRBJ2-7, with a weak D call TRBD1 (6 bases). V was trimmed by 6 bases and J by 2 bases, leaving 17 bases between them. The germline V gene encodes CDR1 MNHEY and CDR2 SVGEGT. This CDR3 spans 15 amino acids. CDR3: CASSKDRGFPYEQYF. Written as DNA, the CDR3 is TGTGCCAGCAGCAAGGACAGAGGGTTTCCCTACGAGCAGTACTTC.

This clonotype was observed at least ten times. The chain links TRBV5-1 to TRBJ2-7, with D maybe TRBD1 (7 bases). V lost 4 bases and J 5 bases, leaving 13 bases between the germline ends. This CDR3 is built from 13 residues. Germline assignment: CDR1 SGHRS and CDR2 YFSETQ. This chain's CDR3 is CASSETGRNEQYV. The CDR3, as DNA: TGCGCCAGCAGCGAGACAGGGAGGAACGAGCAGTACGTC.

CDR3 sequence (DNA): TGCGCCAGCAGCCAAGTCATACGGGACGAGCAGTTCTTC. Translating it yields CASSQVIRDEQFF. The chain links TRBV4-1 to TRBJ2-1; D is perhaps TRBD1 or TRBD2 (5 bases each). This CDR3 spans 13 amino acids. Trimming stripped 1 base from V and 10 bases from J, with 11 bases between. CDR1 and CDR2 (germline): MGHRA, YSYEKL.

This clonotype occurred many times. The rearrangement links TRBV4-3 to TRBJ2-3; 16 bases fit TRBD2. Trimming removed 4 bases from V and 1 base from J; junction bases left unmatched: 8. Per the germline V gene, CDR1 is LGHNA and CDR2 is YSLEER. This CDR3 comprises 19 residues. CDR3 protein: CASSPRGLAGGRGTDTQYF. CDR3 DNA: TGCGCCAGCAGCCCGAGGGGACTAGCGGGGGGGCGGGGCACAGATACGCAGTATTTT.

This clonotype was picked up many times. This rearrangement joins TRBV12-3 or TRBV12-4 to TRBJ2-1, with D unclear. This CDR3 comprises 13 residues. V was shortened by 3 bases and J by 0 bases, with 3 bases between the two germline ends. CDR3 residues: CASSFVSYNEQFF. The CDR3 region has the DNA TGTGCCAGCAGTTTCGTCTCCTACAATGAGCAGTTCTTC.

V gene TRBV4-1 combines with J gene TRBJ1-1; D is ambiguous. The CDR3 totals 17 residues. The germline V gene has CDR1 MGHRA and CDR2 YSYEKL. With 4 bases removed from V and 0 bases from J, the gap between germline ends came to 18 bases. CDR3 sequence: CASSPNPPGTMNTEAFF. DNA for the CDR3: TGCGCCAGCAGCCCCAACCCGCCAGGAACCATGAACACTGAAGCTTTCTTT.

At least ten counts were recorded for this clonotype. The CDR3 sequence: CASRPYFGLSGELFF. DNA of the CDR3: TGTGCCAGCAGACCGTACTTCGGGCTATCCGGGGAGCTGTTTTTT. This chain links TRBV3-1 with TRBJ2-2; no clear D gene. V shed 6 bases and J shed 6 bases, with 17 bases lying between them. CDR3 length: 15 residues. Germline V gives CDR1 LGHDT, CDR2 YNNKEL (reference sequence).

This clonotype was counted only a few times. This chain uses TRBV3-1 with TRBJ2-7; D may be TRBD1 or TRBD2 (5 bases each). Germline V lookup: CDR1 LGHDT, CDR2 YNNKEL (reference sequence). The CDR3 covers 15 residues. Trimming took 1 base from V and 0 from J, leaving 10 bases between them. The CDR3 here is CASSQGGRSSYEQYF. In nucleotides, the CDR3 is TGTGCCAGCAGCCAAGGGGGACGGAGCTCCTACGAGCAGTACTTC.

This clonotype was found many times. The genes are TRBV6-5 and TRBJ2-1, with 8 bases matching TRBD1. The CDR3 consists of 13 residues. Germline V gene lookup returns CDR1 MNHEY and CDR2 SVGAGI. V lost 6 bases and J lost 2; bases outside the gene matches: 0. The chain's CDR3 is CASRQGAYNEQFF. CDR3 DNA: TGTGCCAGCAGACAGGGGGCCTACAATGAGCAGTTCTTC.

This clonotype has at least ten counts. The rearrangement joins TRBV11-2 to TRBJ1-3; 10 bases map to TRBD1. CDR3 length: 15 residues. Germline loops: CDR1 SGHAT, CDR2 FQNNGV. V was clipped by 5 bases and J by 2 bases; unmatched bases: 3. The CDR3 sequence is CASSSGTGAGNTIYF. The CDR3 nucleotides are TGTGCCAGCAGCAGCGGGACAGGGGCTGGAAACACCATATATTTT.

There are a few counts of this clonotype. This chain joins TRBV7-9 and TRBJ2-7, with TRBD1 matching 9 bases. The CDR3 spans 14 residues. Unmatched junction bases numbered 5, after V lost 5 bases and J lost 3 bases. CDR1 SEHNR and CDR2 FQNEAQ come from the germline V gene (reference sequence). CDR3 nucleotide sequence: TGTGCCAGCAGCCCCCCGACAGGGGGCTACGAGCAGTACGTC. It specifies CASSPPTGGYEQYV.

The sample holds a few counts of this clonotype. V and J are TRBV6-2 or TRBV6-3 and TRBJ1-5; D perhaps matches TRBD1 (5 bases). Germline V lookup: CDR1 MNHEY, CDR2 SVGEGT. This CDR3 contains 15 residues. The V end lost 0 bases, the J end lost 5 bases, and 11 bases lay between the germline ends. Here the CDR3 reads CASSYSWGAYQPQHF. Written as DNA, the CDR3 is TGTGCCAGCAGTTACTCCTGGGGCGCGTATCAGCCCCAGCATTTT.

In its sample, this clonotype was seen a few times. The DNA of the CDR3 is TGTGCCAGTAGTATAACAGAGAATCAGCCCCAGCATTTT. It codes for CASSITENQPQHF. This chain uses TRBV19 with TRBJ1-5; no definite D call. The germline V and J ends were trimmed by 2 bases and 4 bases, with 6 bases remaining between them. The germline CDR1 and CDR2 sequences are LNHDA and SQIVND (reference sequence). The CDR3 sequence is 13 residues long.

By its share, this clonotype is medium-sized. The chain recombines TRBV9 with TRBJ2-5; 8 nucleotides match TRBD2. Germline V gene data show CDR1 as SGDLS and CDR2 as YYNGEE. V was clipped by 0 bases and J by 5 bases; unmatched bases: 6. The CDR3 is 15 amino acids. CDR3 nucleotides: TGTGCCAGCAGCGTAGCTACGGGGGGGCTGGAGACCCAGTACTTC. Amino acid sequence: CASSVATGGLETQYF. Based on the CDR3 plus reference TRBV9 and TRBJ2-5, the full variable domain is DSGVTQTPKHLITATGQRVTLRCSPRSGDLSVYWYQQSLDQGLQFLIQYYNGEERAKGNILERFSAQQFPDLHSELNLSSLELGDSALYFCASSVATGGLETQYFGPGTRLLVL.

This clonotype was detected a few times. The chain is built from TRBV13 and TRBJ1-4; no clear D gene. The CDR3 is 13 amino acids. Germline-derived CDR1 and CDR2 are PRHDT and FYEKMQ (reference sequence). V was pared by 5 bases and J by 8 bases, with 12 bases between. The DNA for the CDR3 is TGTGCCAGCAGCCAAGGAGGTGGAGAAAAACTGTTTTTT. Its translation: CASSQGGGEKLFF.

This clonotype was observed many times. CDR3 coding DNA: TGTGCCAGCAGGGGGGAGGGCACAGATACGCAGTATTTT. Protein sequence: CASRGEGTDTQYF. V usage is TRBV9 and J usage is TRBJ2-3; D might be TRBD2 (6 bases). Germline V gene sequence: CDR1 SGDLS, CDR2 YYNGEE. The CDR3 length is 13 residues. V lost 5 bases, J lost 1 base, and 8 bases lay in between.